These T cell receptor beta chains were read from a single sample in a study of beta chain features in type 1 diabetes. Libraries were prepared by immunoSEQ multiplex PCR; TCRdb keeps only in-frame clonotypes and omits some of them. The profile shows a few hundred thousand clones, roughly 13% of them singletons. Sequences were obtained from naive CD4+ T cells from blood. These receptors were collected from a man between 25 and 39 years old with type 1 diabetes. Each CDR3 is given with its conserved first and last residue. The order of the fields is J gene, V gene, D gene, clone size, CDR3 protein, CDR3 DNA. D genes are given only for firm matches. Clone size, where shown, is once, few, many, or a class for clones that have expanded.

TRBJ1-1 TRBV15 - - CATSRDGGTEAFF TGTGCCACCAGCAGAGATGGGGGGACTGAAGCTTTCTTT
TRBJ2-7 TRBV19 - - CASGPQGSYEQYF TGTGCCAGTGGGCCACAGGGCTCCTACGAGCAGTACTTC
TRBJ2-2 TRBV11-2 - few CASSLGRVGTGELFF TGTGCCAGCAGCTTAGGGAGAGTTGGTACCGGGGAGCTGTTTTTT
TRBJ2-7 TRBV6-5 - - CASSYSILGGSYEQYF TGTGCCAGCAGTTACTCGATTCTCGGCGGATCCTACGAGCAGTACTTC
TRBJ1-5 TRBV7-2 - - CASSPGRSVGNQPQHF TGTGCCAGCAGCCCAGGTCGGTCGGTTGGCAATCAGCCCCAGCATTTT
TRBJ2-1 TRBV30 - - CAWMGGTPYNEQFF TGTGCCTGGATGGGCGGGACCCCCTACAATGAGCAGTTCTTC
TRBJ2-5 TRBV5-1 TRBD1 - CASNPLTGGSETQYF TGCGCCAGCAACCCCCTGACAGGGGGCTCGGAGACCCAGTACTTC
TRBJ1-4 TRBV19 - - CASTQGGGDNEKLFF TGTGCCAGTACCCAAGGCGGGGGAGACAATGAAAAACTGTTTTTT
TRBJ2-7 TRBV7-9 TRBD2 - CASSLVGLAGGLPKEQYF TGTGCCAGCAGCCTCGTAGGACTAGCGGGAGGACTCCCGAAGGAGCAGTACTTC
TRBJ2-3 TRBV6-6 TRBD1 - CASGQGAADTQYF TGTGCCAGCGGGCAGGGGGCAGCAGATACGCAGTATTTT
TRBJ1-1 TRBV18 - - CASSPPGTAGTEAFF TGTGCCAGCTCACCTCCCGGGACGGCGGGGACTGAAGCTTTCTTT
TRBJ2-1 TRBV18 - few CASLRTGTGNNEQFF TGTGCCAGCCTCCGAACGGGGACTGGGAACAATGAGCAGTTCTTC
TRBJ2-7 TRBV29-1 - few CSVGRDYEQYF TGCAGCGTAGGCAGGGATTACGAGCAGTACTTC
TRBJ2-6 TRBV19 - few CASSRSSGSGANVLTF TGTGCCAGTAGTAGGTCCTCGGGCTCTGGGGCCAACGTCCTGACTTTC
TRBJ2-5 TRBV29-1 - - CSVVQGLWQETQYF TGCAGCGTTGTCCAGGGTTTATGGCAAGAGACCCAGTACTTC
TRBJ2-3 TRBV9 TRBD2 - CASSTVAGERDTQYF TGTGCCAGCAGCACCGTAGCGGGAGAGCGGGATACGCAGTATTTT
TRBJ1-1 TRBV15 - - CATSRAQGKTEAFF TGTGCCACCAGCAGAGCCCAGGGGAAGACTGAAGCTTTCTTT
TRBJ2-7 TRBV15 - - CATSRDRLGAGEQYF TGTGCCACCAGCAGAGATCGCCTGGGGGCGGGTGAGCAGTACTTC
TRBJ2-1 TRBV29-1 - - CSVLAKKGNEQFF TGCAGCGTTCTGGCCAAAAAGGGGAATGAGCAGTTCTTC
TRBJ1-6 TRBV27 TRBD1 few CASTTTGYNSPLHF TGTGCCAGCACCACGACAGGGTATAATTCACCCCTCCACTTT
TRBJ1-1 TRBV30 TRBD1 - CAWSLQPGQGVSGF TGTGCCTGGAGTCTCCAACCGGGACAGGGGGTATCCGGATTT
TRBJ2-7 TRBV11-2 - few CASSSPLGVSYEQYF TGTGCCAGCAGCTCCCCCCTAGGAGTTTCCTACGAGCAGTACTTC
TRBJ1-5 TRBV11-2 - - CASSSYGSNQPQHF TGTGCCAGCAGCTCCTATGGTAGCAATCAGCCCCAGCATTTT
TRBJ2-7 TRBV20-1 - few CSGGSSYEQYF TGCAGTGGTGGGAGCTCCTACGAGCAGTACTTC
TRBJ1-4 TRBV7-9 TRBD1 - CASSSGQGEKLFF TGTGCCAGCAGTTCGGGACAGGGTGAAAAACTGTTTTTT
TRBJ1-5 TRBV4-1 - few CASSQGTTLLNQPQHF TGCGCCAGCAGCCAAGGGACAACCCTCCTAAATCAGCCCCAGCATTTT
TRBJ1-2 TRBV25-1 TRBD1 few CASSGGTGIHYGYTF TGTGCCAGCAGTGGCGGGACAGGGATTCACTATGGCTACACCTTC
TRBJ1-1 TRBV27 - - CASSPPERGTEAFF TGTGCCAGCAGTCCACCGGAGAGAGGCACTGAAGCTTTCTTT
TRBJ1-2 TRBV7-9 TRBD1 - CASSFKGAYGYTF TGTGCCAGCAGCTTCAAGGGGGCCTATGGCTACACCTTC
TRBJ2-3 TRBV5-1 - few CASSSPFQGPDTQYF TGCGCCAGCAGCTCCCCGTTTCAGGGCCCAGATACGCAGTATTTT
TRBJ2-7 TRBV7-9 TRBD2 few CASSLGLAGELGKGGEQYF TGTGCCAGCAGCCTTGGACTAGCGGGAGAACTGGGCAAGGGGGGGGAGCAGTACTTC
TRBJ1-1 TRBV10-2 - - CASASGGNTEAFF TGCGCCAGCGCGTCGGGGGGGAACACTGAAGCTTTCTTT
TRBJ1-6 TRBV4-1 - - CASSQTHLASRNSPLHF TGCGCCAGCAGCCAGACCCACTTAGCTAGTAGGAATTCACCCCTCCACTTT
TRBJ2-7 TRBV25-1 TRBD1 - CASSGQGGRAYEQYF TGTGCCAGCAGCGGACAGGGGGGAAGGGCCTACGAGCAGTACTTC
TRBJ2-1 TRBV6-5 TRBD1 few CASTRLSDRANEQFF TGTGCCAGCACCAGACTCTCGGACAGGGCCAATGAGCAGTTCTTC
TRBJ1-5 TRBV25-1 TRBD1 - CASSELGQDRGNQPQHF TGTGCCAGCAGTGAGCTCGGGCAAGACAGGGGCAATCAGCCCCAGCATTTT
TRBJ1-1 TRBV2 TRBD1 once CASIPGTVNTEAFF TGTGCCAGCATCCCCGGGACAGTGAACACTGAAGCTTTCTTT
TRBJ2-2 TRBV4-1 - few CASSQQTDRANTGELFF TGCGCCAGCAGCCAACAAACAGACCGAGCGAACACCGGGGAGCTGTTTTTT
TRBJ1-1 TRBV18 - few CASSPRHLEAFF TGTGCCAGCTCACCACGACACCTCGAAGCTTTCTTT
TRBJ1-1 TRBV6-5 - few CASSSVNTEAFF TGTGCCAGCAGTTCCGTGAACACTGAAGCTTTCTTT
TRBJ1-2 TRBV11-2 TRBD1 - CASRHHRGNYGYTF TGTGCCAGCAGACACCACAGGGGTAACTATGGCTACACCTTC
TRBJ1-1 TRBV7-9 - - CASSLARGFYTEAFF TGTGCCAGCAGCTTAGCAAGGGGATTCTACACTGAAGCTTTCTTT
TRBJ2-5 TRBV5-4 TRBD2 - CASSLWTSGRDQYF TGTGCCAGCAGCTTGTGGACTAGCGGGAGGGACCAGTACTTC